This T cell receptor (beta chain) derives from a study of CD8 T cells in acute hepatitis C reinfection (dated by TCRdb to the early 2020s). With regard to the full study: The TCRbeta repertoire of CD8+ T cells specific for the HCV NS3-1073 epitope was profiled during acute infection and after viral clearance. Paired acute and follow-up samples were contributed by four spontaneous resolvers.

Read against the paper, the sample's time point label means: naive CD8 control sorted from an acute-time-point sample. Enrolled in the Montreal Hepatitis C Cohort (HEPCO) in Canada, the donors were people who inject drugs, and these donors were followed every 3 months. A positive HCV RNA or antibody test that followed a negative test within the previous 24 weeks was the definition used for acute primary HCV infection. Surface staining used CD3, CD8 and CD45RO antibodies, with an aqua fixable dye to exclude dead cells. Over 5 subjects who developed chronic infection, defined as HCV RNA positivity at 24 weeks, were also included in the cohort. Frozen stocks of peripheral blood mononuclear cells were first thawed, after which negative isolation of CD8+ T cells was carried out using the MACS CD8+ T cell Isolation Kit. A BD FACSAria II cell sorter was used to sort the cells. V lost 3 bases and J lost 0 bases; the stretch between them is 7 bases long. CDR3 length: 14 amino acids, cysteine to phenylalanine. Only the CDR3 part of the read is kept: 42 bases, read in frame from the first base. Taken from the germline V gene (reference sequence), the CDR1 and CDR2 loops are MNHEY and SMNVEV.

Genomic DNA was extracted from the FACS-sorted cells, and the TCRbeta chains were sequenced by the commercial immunoSEQ service. The paper's processing steps were these. Repertoire data were analyzed with ImmunoSEQ Analyzer software v3.0 and R v3.5.1. Sequences containing stop codons or out-of-frame rearrangements were removed, so only productive rearrangements were analyzed. Simpson diversity, Shannon entropy, CDR3 length and nucleotide addition metrics were obtained from the sequencing provider. Clonotypes were grouped by frequency as dominant, sub-dominant, low or lowest abundance, and most analyses excluded clonotypes below 0.1%. A CDR3 amino acid clonotype was called public when found in at least two subjects at a cumulative frequency of at least 0.5%. The table comes from immuneACCESS by way of TCRdb, which keeps in-frame sequences with V and J called. Part of the clones is missing from these tables; in studies checked, under half for an unresolved V gene and the rest for unknown reasons. The D gene and trimming were derived from the DNA, and the V and J assignments and clone size from that table. In this sample the table shows 30,000 to 40,000 clones, 85% to 90% of which occur a single time. The ten largest clones take up 0.4% to 0.5% of the sample.

As to this clone: Its target antigen remains unknown. No much larger clone exists at a distance of one base, and base qualities are not known.

General study outcomes and caveats: Few CDR3 sequences were shared with other epitopes, and differences in sequencing approaches may have limited exact matching. No follow-up repertoires were available for chronically infected subjects, since NS3-1073 specific cells were too rare to be sorted. All groups showed preferential use of the TRBV04 and TRBV06 gene families, a pattern that overrepresentation in the naive pool did not explain. Thirteen public clonotypes were found regardless of outcome, and V04-02/J02-02 was used by one public clonotype. Only the TCRbeta chain was sequenced in bulk, so alphabeta pairing of public clonotypes could not be determined. High diversity was observed in NS3-1073 specific repertoires, and no significant differences in diversity were found between acute resolver, follow-up resolver and acute chronic samples.

The V and J segments used are TRBV27 and TRBJ2-3; too little of a D gene remains to name it. Sequencing input: naive CD8+ T cells from PBMCs. What this sample's cell subset or site label stands for: sorted total naive CD45RO-negative CD8+ T cells. The sequence was collected from a man aged 25 to 40 with chronic hepatitis C. The sequenced DNA: TGTGCCAGCAGTTTTATCGGAAGCACAGATACGCAGTATTTT. This gives the protein CASSFIGSTDTQYF.